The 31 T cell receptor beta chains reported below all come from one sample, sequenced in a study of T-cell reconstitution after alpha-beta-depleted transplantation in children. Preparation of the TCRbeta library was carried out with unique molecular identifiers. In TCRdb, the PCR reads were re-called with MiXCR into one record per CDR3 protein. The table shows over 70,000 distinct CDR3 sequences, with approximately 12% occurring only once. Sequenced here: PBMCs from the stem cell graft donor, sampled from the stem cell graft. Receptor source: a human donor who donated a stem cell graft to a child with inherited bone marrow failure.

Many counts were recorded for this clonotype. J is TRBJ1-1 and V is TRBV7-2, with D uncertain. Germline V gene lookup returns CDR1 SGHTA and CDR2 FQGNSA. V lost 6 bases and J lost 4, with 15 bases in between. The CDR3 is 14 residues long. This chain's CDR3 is CASSLEAWGTEAFF. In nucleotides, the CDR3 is TGTGCCAGCAGTCTAGAGGCTTGGGGCACTGAAGCTTTCTTT. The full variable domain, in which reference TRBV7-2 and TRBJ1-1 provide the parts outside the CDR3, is GAGVSQSPSNKVTEKGKDVELRCDPISGHTALYWYRQSLGQGLEFLIYFQGNSAPDKSGLPSDRFSAERTGGSVSTLTIQRTQQEDSAVYLCASSLEAWGTEAFFGQGTRLTVV.

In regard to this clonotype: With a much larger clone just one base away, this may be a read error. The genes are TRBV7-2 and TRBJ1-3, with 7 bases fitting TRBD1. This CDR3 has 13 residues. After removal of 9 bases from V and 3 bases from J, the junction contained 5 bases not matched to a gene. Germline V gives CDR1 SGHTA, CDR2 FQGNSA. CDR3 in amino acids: CARAHRGGNTIYF. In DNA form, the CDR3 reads TGTGCCAGAGCGCACAGGGGTGGAAACACCATATATTTT.

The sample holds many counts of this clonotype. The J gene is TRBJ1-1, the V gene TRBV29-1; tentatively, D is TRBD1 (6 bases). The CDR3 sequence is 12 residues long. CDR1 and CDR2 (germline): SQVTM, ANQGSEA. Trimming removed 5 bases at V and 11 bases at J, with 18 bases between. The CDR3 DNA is TGCAGCGTTCACAAAACAGGGTTAAAGGCTTTCTTT. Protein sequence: CSVHKTGLKAFF.

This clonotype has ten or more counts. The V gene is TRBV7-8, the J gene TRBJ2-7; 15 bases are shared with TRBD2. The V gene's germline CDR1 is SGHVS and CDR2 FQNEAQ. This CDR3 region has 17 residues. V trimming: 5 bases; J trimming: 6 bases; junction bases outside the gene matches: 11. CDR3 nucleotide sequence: TGTGCCAGCAGCCCCGGACTAGCGGGAGGGAAGATCATCGAGCAGTACTTC. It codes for CASSPGLAGGKIIEQYF.

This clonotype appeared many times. The CDR3 loop is CSVGTQADTQYF. CDR3 in DNA: TGCAGCGTTGGAACTCAGGCTGATACGCAGTATTTT. J is TRBJ2-3 and V is TRBV29-1; D unclear. This CDR3 comprises 12 residues. The germline V gene encodes CDR1 SQVTM and CDR2 ANQGSEA. Between the trimmed V and J ends, which lost 4 bases and 6 bases, there was a span of 11 bases.

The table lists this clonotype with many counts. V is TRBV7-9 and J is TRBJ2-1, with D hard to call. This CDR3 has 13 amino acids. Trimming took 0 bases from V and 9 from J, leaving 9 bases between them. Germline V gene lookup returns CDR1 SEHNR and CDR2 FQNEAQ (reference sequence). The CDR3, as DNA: TGTGCCAGCAGCTTAGCGCTAGGTGGTGAGCAGTTCTTC. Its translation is CASSLALGGEQFF.

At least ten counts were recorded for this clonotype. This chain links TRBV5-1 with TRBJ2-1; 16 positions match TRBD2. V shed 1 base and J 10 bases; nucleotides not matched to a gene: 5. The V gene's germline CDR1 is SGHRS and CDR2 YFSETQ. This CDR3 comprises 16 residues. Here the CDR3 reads CASSLTGTSGREEQFF. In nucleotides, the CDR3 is TGCGCCAGCAGCTTGACCGGGACTAGCGGGAGGGAGGAGCAGTTCTTC. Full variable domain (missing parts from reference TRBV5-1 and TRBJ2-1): KAGVTQTPRYLIKTRGQQVTLSCSPISGHRSVSWYQQTPGQGLQFLFEYFSETQRNKGNFPGRFSGRQFSNSRSEMNVSTLELGDSALYLCASSLTGTSGREEQFFGPGTRLTVL.

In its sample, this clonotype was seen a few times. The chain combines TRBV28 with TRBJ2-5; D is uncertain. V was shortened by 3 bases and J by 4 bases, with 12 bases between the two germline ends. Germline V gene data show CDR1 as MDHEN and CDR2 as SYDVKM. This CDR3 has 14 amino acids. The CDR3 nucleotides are TGTGCCAGCAGTTTTGGTTGGGGAAGAGAGACCCAGTACTTC. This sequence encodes CASSFGWGRETQYF. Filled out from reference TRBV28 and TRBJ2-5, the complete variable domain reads DVKVTQSSRYLVKRTGEKVFLECVQDMDHENMFWYRQDPGLGLRLIYFSYDVKMKEKGDIPEGYSVSREKKERFSLILESASTNQTSMYLCASSFGWGRETQYFGPGTRLLVL.

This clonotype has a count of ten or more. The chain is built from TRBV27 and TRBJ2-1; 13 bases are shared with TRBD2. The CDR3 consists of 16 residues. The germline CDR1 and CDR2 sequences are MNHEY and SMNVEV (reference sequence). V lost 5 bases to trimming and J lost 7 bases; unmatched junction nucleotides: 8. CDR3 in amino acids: CASSLGLAGVMNEQFF. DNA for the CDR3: TGTGCCAGCAGTCTCGGACTAGCGGGAGTTATGAATGAGCAGTTCTTC.

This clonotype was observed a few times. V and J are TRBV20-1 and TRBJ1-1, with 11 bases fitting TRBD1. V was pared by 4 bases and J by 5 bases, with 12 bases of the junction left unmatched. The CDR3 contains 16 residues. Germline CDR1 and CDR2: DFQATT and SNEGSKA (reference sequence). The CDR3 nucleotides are TGCAGTGCTACCCAGCGGGACAGGGGGTTAGGGACTGAAGCTTTCTTT. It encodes CSATQRDRGLGTEAFF.

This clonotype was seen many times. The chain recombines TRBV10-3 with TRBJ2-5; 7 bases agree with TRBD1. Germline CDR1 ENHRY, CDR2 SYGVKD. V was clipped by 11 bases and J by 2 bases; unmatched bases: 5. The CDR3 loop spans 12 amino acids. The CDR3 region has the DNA TGTGCCTCGGGGACAGTGCAAGAGACCCAGTACTTC. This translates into CASGTVQETQYF.

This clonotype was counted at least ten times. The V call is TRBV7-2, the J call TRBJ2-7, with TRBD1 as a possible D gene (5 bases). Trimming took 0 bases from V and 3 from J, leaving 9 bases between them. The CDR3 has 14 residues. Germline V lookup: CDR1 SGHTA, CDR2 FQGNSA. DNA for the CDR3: TGTGCCAGCAGCTTAGCGATCAGGGACTACGAGCAGTACTTC. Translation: CASSLAIRDYEQYF.

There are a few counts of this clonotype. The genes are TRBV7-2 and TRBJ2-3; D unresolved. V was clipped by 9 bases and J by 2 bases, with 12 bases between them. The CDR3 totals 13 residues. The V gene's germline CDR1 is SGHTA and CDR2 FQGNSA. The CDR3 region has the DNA TGTGCCAGTCAGAGGCAGGCCACAGATACGCAGTATTTT. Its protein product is CASQRQATDTQYF.

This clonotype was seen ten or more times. The DNA of the CDR3 is TGTGCCAGCGGGATAGCGGGGGGCCTGGGAGATACGCAGTATTTT. Protein sequence: CASGIAGGLGDTQYF. The rearrangement joins TRBV6-1 to TRBJ2-3, with TRBD2 matching 10 bases. Germline-derived CDR1 and CDR2 are MNHNS and SASEGT. The J segment lost 5 bases and the V segment lost 8 bases, leaving 10 bases of the junction unmatched. This CDR3 comprises 15 residues.

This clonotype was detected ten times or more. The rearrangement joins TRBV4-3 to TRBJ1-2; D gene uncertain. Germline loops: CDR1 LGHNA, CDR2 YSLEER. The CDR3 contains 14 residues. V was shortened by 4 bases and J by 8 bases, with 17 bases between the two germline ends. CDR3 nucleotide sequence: TGCGCCAGCAGCCCACTAACCAGGATGGAGGGCTACACCTTC. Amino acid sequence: CASSPLTRMEGYTF.

CDR3: CSARDGTASGNTIYF. DNA of the CDR3: TGCAGTGCTAGAGATGGGACAGCCTCTGGAAACACCATATATTTT. The chain uses TRBV20-1 and TRBJ1-3; TRBD1 aligns across 7 bases. With 0 bases clipped from V and 0 bases from J, the junction kept 2 bases outside the gene matches. Germline CDR1 DFQATT, CDR2 SNEGSKA (reference sequence). The CDR3 length is 15 residues.

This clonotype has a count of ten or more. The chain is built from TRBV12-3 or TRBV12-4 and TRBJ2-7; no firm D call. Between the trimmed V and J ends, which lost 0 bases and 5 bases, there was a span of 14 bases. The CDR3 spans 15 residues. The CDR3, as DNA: TGTGCCAGCAGTTTAGCGCTCCCCCGGCCGGACGAGCAGTACTTC. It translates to CASSLALPRPDEQYF.

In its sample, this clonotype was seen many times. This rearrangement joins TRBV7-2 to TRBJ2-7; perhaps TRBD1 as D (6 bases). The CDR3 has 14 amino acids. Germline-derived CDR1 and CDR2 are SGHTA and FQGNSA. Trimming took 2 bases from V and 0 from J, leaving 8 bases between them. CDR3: CASSLQGPSYEQYF. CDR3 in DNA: TGTGCCAGCAGCTTACAGGGGCCCTCCTACGAGCAGTACTTC. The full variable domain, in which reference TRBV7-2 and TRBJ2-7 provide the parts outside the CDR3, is GAGVSQSPSNKVTEKGKDVELRCDPISGHTALYWYRQSLGQGLEFLIYFQGNSAPDKSGLPSDRFSAERTGGSVSTLTIQRTQQEDSAVYLCASSLQGPSYEQYFGPGTRLTVT.

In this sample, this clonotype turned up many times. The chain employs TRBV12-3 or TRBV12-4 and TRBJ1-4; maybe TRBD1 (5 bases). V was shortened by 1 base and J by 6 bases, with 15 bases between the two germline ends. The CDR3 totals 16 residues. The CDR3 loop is CASSLGQSNYHEKLFF. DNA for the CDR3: TGTGCCAGCAGTTTAGGACAGAGCAACTACCATGAAAAACTGTTTTTT.

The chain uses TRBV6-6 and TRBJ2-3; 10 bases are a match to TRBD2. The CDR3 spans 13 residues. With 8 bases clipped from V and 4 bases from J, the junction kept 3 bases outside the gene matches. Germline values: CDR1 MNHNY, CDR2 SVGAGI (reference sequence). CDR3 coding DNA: TGTGCCAGCGTCCTAGCGGGGGCAGATACGCAGTATTTT. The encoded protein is CASVLAGADTQYF.

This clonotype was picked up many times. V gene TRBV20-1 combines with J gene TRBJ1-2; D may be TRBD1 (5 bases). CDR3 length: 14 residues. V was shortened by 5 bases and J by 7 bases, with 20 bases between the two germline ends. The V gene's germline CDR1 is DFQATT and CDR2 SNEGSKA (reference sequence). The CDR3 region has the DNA TGCAGTGCTGAGACCTGGGGGTACGGTTTTGGCTACACCTTC. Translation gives CSAETWGYGFGYTF.

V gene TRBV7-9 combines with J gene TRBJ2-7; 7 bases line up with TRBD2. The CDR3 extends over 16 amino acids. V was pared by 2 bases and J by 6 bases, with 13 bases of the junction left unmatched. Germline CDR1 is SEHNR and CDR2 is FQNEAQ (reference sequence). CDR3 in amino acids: CASSLSGSAGPREQYF. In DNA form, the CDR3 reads TGTGCCAGCAGCTTATCGGGTTCAGCGGGGCCCCGCGAGCAGTACTTC.

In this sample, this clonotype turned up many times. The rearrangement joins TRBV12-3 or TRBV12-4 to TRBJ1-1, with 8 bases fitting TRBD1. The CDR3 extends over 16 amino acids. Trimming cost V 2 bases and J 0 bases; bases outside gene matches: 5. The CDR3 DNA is TGTGCCAGCAGTTTACGGCAGGGGGCTTTGAACACTGAAGCTTTCTTT. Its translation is CASSLRQGALNTEAFF.

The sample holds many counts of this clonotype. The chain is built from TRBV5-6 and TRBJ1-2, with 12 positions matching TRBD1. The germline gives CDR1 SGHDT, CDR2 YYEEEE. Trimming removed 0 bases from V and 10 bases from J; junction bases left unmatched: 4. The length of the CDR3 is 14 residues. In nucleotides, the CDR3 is TGTGCCAGCAGCTTGGTTGGGACAGGGGGCTCCTACACCTTC. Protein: CASSLVGTGGSYTF.

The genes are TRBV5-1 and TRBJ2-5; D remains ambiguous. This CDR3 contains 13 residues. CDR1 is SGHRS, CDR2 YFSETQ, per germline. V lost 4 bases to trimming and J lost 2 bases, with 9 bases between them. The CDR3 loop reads CASSPGFQETQYF. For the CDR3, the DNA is TGCGCCAGCAGCCCGGGTTTTCAAGAGACCCAGTACTTC.

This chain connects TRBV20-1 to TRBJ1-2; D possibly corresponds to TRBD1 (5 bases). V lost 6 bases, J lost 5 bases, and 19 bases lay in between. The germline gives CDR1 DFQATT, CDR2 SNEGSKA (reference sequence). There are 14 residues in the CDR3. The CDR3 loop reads CSAPGLRGAYGYTF. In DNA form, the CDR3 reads TGCAGTGCCCCCGGCCTAAGAGGGGCGTATGGCTACACCTTC.

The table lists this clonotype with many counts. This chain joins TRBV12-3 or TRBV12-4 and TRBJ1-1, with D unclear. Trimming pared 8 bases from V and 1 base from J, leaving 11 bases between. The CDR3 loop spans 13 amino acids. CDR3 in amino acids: CASSLEGNTEAFF. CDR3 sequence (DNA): TGTGCCAGCTCACTCGAAGGGAACACTGAAGCTTTCTTT.

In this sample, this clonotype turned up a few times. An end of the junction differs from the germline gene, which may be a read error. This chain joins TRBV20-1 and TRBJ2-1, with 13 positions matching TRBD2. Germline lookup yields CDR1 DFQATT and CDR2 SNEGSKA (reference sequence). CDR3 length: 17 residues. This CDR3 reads CCARPPGLAGPGYEQFF. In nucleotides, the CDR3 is TGCTGTGCTAGGCCTCCGGGACTAGCGGGACCCGGCTATGAGCAGTTCTTC.

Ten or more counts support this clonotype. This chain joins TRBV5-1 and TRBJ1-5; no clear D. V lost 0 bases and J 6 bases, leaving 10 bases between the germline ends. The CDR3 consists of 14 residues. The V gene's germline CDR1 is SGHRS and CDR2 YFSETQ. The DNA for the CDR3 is TGCGCCAGCAGCTTGGGGGGAATTGGTCAGCCCCAGCATTTT. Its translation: CASSLGGIGQPQHF.

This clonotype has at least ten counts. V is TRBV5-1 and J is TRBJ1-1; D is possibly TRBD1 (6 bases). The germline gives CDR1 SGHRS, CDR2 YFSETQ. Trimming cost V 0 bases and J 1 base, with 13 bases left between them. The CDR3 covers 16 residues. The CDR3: CASSLAGGRGNTEAFF. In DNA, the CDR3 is TGCGCCAGCAGCTTGGCCGGGGGGCGAGGGAACACTGAAGCTTTCTTT.

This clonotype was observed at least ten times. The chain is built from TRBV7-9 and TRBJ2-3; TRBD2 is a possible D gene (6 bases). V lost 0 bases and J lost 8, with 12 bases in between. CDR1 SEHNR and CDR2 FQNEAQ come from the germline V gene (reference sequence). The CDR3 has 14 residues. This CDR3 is CASSLALASATQYF. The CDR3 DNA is TGTGCCAGCAGCTTAGCGTTGGCTAGCGCTACGCAGTATTTT.